These 27 T cell receptor beta chains originate from one sample sequenced in a study of T cell responses to AZD1222 COVID-19 vaccine. Sequencing used immunoSEQ multiplex PCR; TCRdb keeps in-frame clones, though not all of them. The profile shows some 200,000 clones, almost 95% of them singletons. The specimen comprised peripheral blood, sampled on day 0 of AZD1222 vaccination. Receptors originate from an adult in good health.

This chain joins TRBV7-9 and TRBJ2-3; D uncertain. Trimming cost V 1 base and J 5 bases, with 4 bases left between them. The CDR3 runs 12 residues. Germline V CDR1 and CDR2: SEHNR, FQNEAQ (reference sequence). In DNA form, the CDR3 reads TGTGCCAGCAGCTTAGATGAAGATACGCAGTATTTT. It is translated as CASSLDEDTQYF.

The chain links TRBV7-2 to TRBJ2-5; 10 bases map to TRBD1. CDR1 is SGHTA, CDR2 FQGNSA, per germline. V lost 1 base and J lost 4; bases outside the gene matches: 6. The CDR3 has 16 amino acids. Written as DNA, the CDR3 is TGTGCCAGCAGCTTAGTACCGGGACAGGGGATAGAGACCCAGTACTTC. Protein sequence: CASSLVPGQGIETQYF. The full variable domain, with the rest looked up from reference TRBV7-2 and TRBJ2-5, is GAGVSQSPSNKVTEKGKDVELRCDPISGHTALYWYRQSLGQGLEFLIYFQGNSAPDKSGLPSDRFSAERTGGSVSTLTIQRTQQEDSAVYLCASSLVPGQGIETQYFGPGTRLLVL.

This CDR3 is CATSGGGTSGYNEQFF. Written as DNA, the CDR3 is TGTGCCACCAGTGGGGGTGGGACTAGCGGATACAATGAGCAGTTCTTC. The J gene is TRBJ2-1, the V gene TRBV24-1; 11 nucleotides line up with TRBD2. The CDR3 is 16 amino acids. Looked up from germline, CDR1 is KGHDR and CDR2 is SFDVKD. After removal of 5 bases from V and 4 bases from J, the junction contained 6 bases not matched to a gene.

The chain joins TRBV6-5 to TRBJ1-4, with D hard to call. This CDR3 region has 14 residues. V was cut by 1 base and J by 4 bases, with 7 bases left in between. Germline-derived CDR1 and CDR2 are MNHEY and SVGAGI. The DNA of the CDR3 is TGTGCCAGCAGTTACTACGGGGATAATGAAAAACTGTTTTTT. It is translated as CASSYYGDNEKLFF.

The chain uses TRBV7-9 and TRBJ2-7; D is ambiguous. V dropped 1 base and J dropped 6 bases, with 10 bases sitting between them. Germline CDR1 is SEHNR and CDR2 is FQNEAQ (reference sequence). The CDR3 has 13 amino acids. Here the CDR3 DNA reads TGTGCCAGCAGCTTAGGATCGGCCACCGAGCAGTACTTC. Amino acids: CASSLGSATEQYF.

The chain recombines TRBV28 with TRBJ1-2, with D uncertain. V was clipped by 7 bases and J by 7 bases, with 13 bases between them. The germline gives CDR1 MDHEN, CDR2 SYDVKM. This CDR3 region has 12 residues. CDR3 bases: TGTGCCAGCACCGGCGGACCCTCTGGCTACACCTTC. Amino acid sequence: CASTGGPSGYTF.

This chain links TRBV30 with TRBJ2-3; 8 bases agree with TRBD1. The CDR3 sequence is 15 residues long. V shed 1 base, J shed 6 bases, and the junction held 9 bases outside the gene matches. From germline, CDR1 is GTSNPN and CDR2 SVGIG (reference sequence). CDR3 sequence (DNA): TGTGCCTGGAGTGCCGGCCGACAGGGGACGGATACGCAGTATTTT. Amino acid sequence: CAWSAGRQGTDTQYF.

This chain joins TRBV11-1 and TRBJ1-1, with D possibly being TRBD1 (6 bases). This CDR3 is built from 15 residues. Germline values: CDR1 SGHAT, CDR2 FQDESV (reference sequence). Trimming stripped 2 bases from V and 1 base from J, with 11 bases between. CDR3 amino acids: CASSLLGGSNTEAFF. CDR3 sequence (DNA): TGTGCCAGCAGCTTACTAGGGGGTTCGAACACTGAAGCTTTCTTT.

This chain joins TRBV5-4 and TRBJ1-1; the D is unclear. Trimming cost V 0 bases and J 4 bases, with 10 bases left between them. Germline V gene lookup returns CDR1 SGHNT and CDR2 YYREEE (reference sequence). The CDR3 contains 14 residues. The CDR3 bases are TGTGCCAGCAGCTTGGCCCAGGCTAGCACTGAAGCTTTCTTT. This sequence encodes CASSLAQASTEAFF.

The J gene is TRBJ2-1, the V gene TRBV6-5, with 7 bases matching TRBD2. The length of the CDR3 is 14 residues. Germline V gives CDR1 MNHEY, CDR2 SVGAGI. V lost 5 bases and J lost 3; bases outside the gene matches: 4. This chain's CDR3 is CASSSLADYNEQFF. The DNA for the CDR3 is TGTGCCAGCAGTAGTCTAGCGGACTACAATGAGCAGTTCTTC.

The chain uses TRBV5-1 and TRBJ2-1, with 11 nucleotides matching TRBD2. This CDR3 has 17 residues. Germline V gives CDR1 SGHRS, CDR2 YFSETQ. Trimming at V came to 4 bases and at J to 6 bases, leaving 12 bases not matched to a gene. CDR3 bases: TGCGCCAGCAGCCCGGGTACTAGCGGGAGCAGGGGCAATGAGCAGTTCTTC. It encodes CASSPGTSGSRGNEQFF. The full variable domain, completed using reference TRBV5-1 and TRBJ2-1, is KAGVTQTPRYLIKTRGQQVTLSCSPISGHRSVSWYQQTPGQGLQFLFEYFSETQRNKGNFPGRFSGRQFSNSRSEMNVSTLELGDSALYLCASSPGTSGSRGNEQFFGPGTRLTVL.

The chain has TRBV6-2 or TRBV6-3 and TRBJ1-5, with a weak D call TRBD1 (5 bases). V gave up 0 bases and J gave up 2 bases, with 14 bases separating them. The CDR3 extends over 17 amino acids. Germline values: CDR1 MNHEY, CDR2 SVGEGT. The CDR3 region is CASSYSYGTIGNQPQHF. Written as DNA, the CDR3 is TGTGCCAGCAGTTACTCCTACGGGACGATTGGCAATCAGCCCCAGCATTTT.

The chain couples TRBV6-5 to TRBJ1-5, with D unclear. Germline V CDR1 and CDR2: MNHEY, SVGAGI. This CDR3 has 15 amino acids. The V gene lost 0 bases and the J gene lost 1 base, with 7 bases spanning the gap. CDR3 DNA: TGTGCCAGCAGTTACTCGATCCGAAGCAATCAGCCCCAGCATTTT. This sequence encodes CASSYSIRSNQPQHF.

A word on this clone: The DNA is left out, because the CDR3 cannot be placed on it with certainty; the CDR3 is given as TCRdb lists it. The gene calls are TRBV7-7 and TRBJ2-5; the D call of TRBD2 is as the table states it, not checked on the DNA. The CDR3 extends over 16 residues, inclusive of both ends. Germline V lookup: CDR1 SSHAT, CDR2 FNYEAQ (reference sequence). The CDR3 loop reads CASSLSRGGTFGAQYF.

This clone was seen a single time. This chain joins TRBV19 and TRBJ2-1, with 10 nucleotides matching TRBD2. V dropped 1 base and J dropped 0; count of bases not matched to a gene: 3. The CDR3 covers 17 residues. Germline V lookup: CDR1 LNHDA, CDR2 SQIVND (reference sequence). The CDR3 DNA follows: TGTGCCAGTAGTATAGGTCCTAGCGGGAGCTCCTACAATGAGCAGTTCTTC. Translated: CASSIGPSGSSYNEQFF.

The V call is TRBV6-5, the J call TRBJ1-4; tentative D call: TRBD1 (5 bases). This CDR3 spans 11 amino acids. Deletions cut 8 bases from V and 12 bases from J, with 13 bases between. Germline loops: CDR1 MNHEY, CDR2 SVGAGI. CDR3 region: CASRGDRELFF. The CDR3 coding sequence is TGTGCCAGCCGAGGGGATAGAGAACTGTTTTTT.

This chain connects TRBV5-1 to TRBJ1-2, with 10 positions matching TRBD1. V lost 6 bases, J lost 8 bases, and 10 bases stayed unmatched. This CDR3 spans 14 amino acids. Germline assignment: CDR1 SGHRS and CDR2 YFSETQ. The CDR3 loop reads CASTVGQGIGGYTF. The CDR3 DNA follows: TGCGCCAGCACCGTGGGACAGGGGATAGGCGGCTACACCTTC.

In its sample, this clone was seen once. The rearrangement links TRBV7-6 to TRBJ2-2; 8 bases are shared with TRBD2. J gave up 6 bases and V 5 bases, and 8 bases lay outside the gene matches. This CDR3 spans 15 amino acids. Germline values: CDR1 SGHVS, CDR2 FNYEAQ. The CDR3 sequence is CASSQSGGASGELFF. The CDR3 coding sequence is TGTGCCAGCAGCCAGAGCGGGGGCGCGTCCGGGGAGCTGTTTTTT.

This chain connects TRBV5-1 to TRBJ1-6; a possible D gene is TRBD1 (5 bases). With 1 base removed from V and 9 bases from J, the gap between germline ends came to 14 bases. Germline V lookup: CDR1 SGHRS, CDR2 YFSETQ. This CDR3 has 15 amino acids. CDR3 loop: CASSLMQGDSSPLHF. CDR3 DNA: TGCGCCAGCAGCTTGATGCAGGGCGATAGTTCACCCCTCCACTTT.

This clone showed up just once. This sequence joins TRBV6-5 and TRBJ1-2, with D perhaps TRBD1 (5 bases). Germline CDR1 MNHEY, CDR2 SVGAGI. There are 14 residues in the CDR3. V was clipped by 10 bases and J by 3 bases, with 18 bases between them. CDR3 sequence reads: CATTQGGFDYGYTF. The DNA for the CDR3 is TGTGCCACCACTCAGGGAGGGTTCGACTATGGCTACACCTTC.

The chain uses TRBV5-1 and TRBJ2-1; no firm D call. The V end was cut by 2 bases, the J end by 4 bases, with 7 bases between. The CDR3 loop spans 13 amino acids. Germline CDR1 reads SGHRS; CDR2 reads YFSETQ. CDR3 bases: TGCGCCAGCAGCTTCGGCGGATACAATGAGCAGTTCTTC. This gives the protein CASSFGGYNEQFF.

The CDR3: CASSQGGTEAFF. The CDR3, as DNA: TGTGCCAGCAGCCAGGGGGGAACTGAAGCTTTCTTT. The V call is TRBV5-4, the J call TRBJ1-1, with TRBD1 identical over 7 bases. The CDR3 length is 12 residues. The trim removed 4 bases at V and 5 bases at J, leaving 2 bases unmatched. Germline V CDR1 and CDR2: SGHNT, YYREEE (reference sequence).

CDR3 sequence (DNA): TGCGCCAGCAGCCTAACCCACAGGACATCCTACGAGCAGTACTTC. Translated: CASSLTHRTSYEQYF. The chain couples TRBV5-1 to TRBJ2-7; D might be TRBD1 (5 bases). The germline gives CDR1 SGHRS, CDR2 YFSETQ. The CDR3 contains 15 residues. Trimming took off 4 bases at V and 1 base at J, with 15 bases between the two ends.

The genes are TRBV11-2 and TRBJ1-2, with 10 bases fitting TRBD1. The CDR3 has 14 residues. Trimming removed 7 bases from V and 3 bases from J; junction bases left unmatched: 5. The V gene's germline CDR1 is SGHAT and CDR2 FQNNGV. In DNA, the CDR3 is TGTGCCAGCACCCAGGACAGGGGGGACTATGGCTACACCTTC. It encodes CASTQDRGDYGYTF. The entire variable domain, with the rest obtained from reference TRBV11-2 and TRBJ1-2, is as follows: EAGVAQSPRYKIIEKRQSVAFWCNPISGHATLYWYQQILGQGPKLLIQFQNNGVVDDSQLPKDRFSAERLKGVDSTLKIQPAKLEDSAVYLCASTQDRGDYGYTFGSGTRLTVV.

This chain uses TRBV6-2 or TRBV6-3 with TRBJ1-2, with 9 bases aligning to TRBD1. CDR1 is MNHEY and CDR2 is SVGEGT in the germline V gene. V lost 5 bases and J lost 3; bases outside the gene matches: 10. The CDR3 totals 16 residues. For the CDR3, the DNA is TGTGCCAGCAGTCCCGGGACAGGGTCTCTCTACTATGGCTACACCTTC. It codes for CASSPGTGSLYYGYTF.

The chain is built from TRBV19 and TRBJ1-6; D is unresolved. CDR3 size: 16 residues. Germline values: CDR1 LNHDA, CDR2 SQIVND (reference sequence). The V gene lost 5 bases and the J gene lost 1 base, with 12 bases spanning the gap. The CDR3 loop is CASSPSGGSYNSPLHF. The CDR3 nucleotides are TGTGCCAGTAGTCCCTCCGGCGGGTCCTATAATTCACCCCTCCACTTT.

The rearrangement uses TRBV19 and TRBJ1-1; the D is unclear. Trimming removed 5 bases at V and 0 bases at J, with 13 bases between. CDR1 and CDR2 from the germline V gene are LNHDA and SQIVND (reference sequence). The CDR3 loop spans 15 amino acids. In nucleotides, the CDR3 is TGTGCCAGTAGTGATCGGACGGGGATGAACACTGAAGCTTTCTTT. This sequence encodes CASSDRTGMNTEAFF.